This T cell receptor (beta chain) derives from a study of shared clonotypes between healthy human individuals. Study outcomes and limitations: Clonotypes not shared had lower generation probabilities than those common to all four donors.

Original methodology: With immunoSEQ giving junction-only sequences and no quality scores, filtering differed. Sequenced by immunoSEQ multiplex PCR; TCRdb stores in-frame clones only, minus some. Clonal size and the V and J genes are those of that table, whereas D and trimming came from the DNA. The sample has about 110,000 clones, more than 65% seen once. Remarks on this clone: Antigen: not known.

The germline V gene encodes CDR1 MGHRA and CDR2 YSYEKL. The CDR3 covers 18 residues. With 6 bases clipped from V and 4 bases from J, the junction kept 14 bases outside the gene matches. Specimen: memory CD8+ T cells sorted from blood. Described subset: CD45RO+ cells pooled with CCR7-negative TemRA cells. The J gene is TRBJ1-3, the V gene TRBV4-1; TRBD1 agrees at 11 bases. The sequence came from a woman aged 30 to 39 in good health. CDR3 loop: CASRNLGGQGAIGNTIYF. The CDR3 DNA follows: TGCGCCAGCAGAAATCTCGGAGGACAGGGGGCGATCGGAAACACCATATATTTT.